What follows is one T cell receptor (beta chain) and its context. Its target is unknown. This sample stems from a study of identical twins. Findings and caveats of the study: One should note that invariant MAIT and iNKT cells could partly confound zero-insertion analyses.

Each CDR3 protein is one row after TCRdb ran MiXCR on the 5' RACE reads. Seen here are about 340,000 distinct CDR3 sequences, around an eighth observed once, and the top ten hold approximately 7.6%. Trimming cost V 7 bases and J 3 bases, with 13 bases left between them. The V gene's germline CDR1 is SNHLY and CDR2 FYNNEI. The CDR3 runs 13 residues. The same sample was also studied in work on yellow fever vaccine responses in identical twins.

This sequence was found in a young woman in good health. Sequencing was performed on CD8+ T cells sorted from blood. The chain employs TRBV2 and TRBJ2-7; a weak D match, TRBD2 (6 bases). CDR3 nucleotides: TGTGCCAGCAACCCCCAGGGACTCTACGAGCAGTACTTC. Residues: CASNPQGLYEQYF.